Each of the 27 T cell receptor beta chains below was sequenced from the same sample in a study of T cells in Graves' hyperthyroidism and ophthalmopathy. The source material, RNA transcripts, was used to amplify TCR beta CDR3 regions. HTBI primers were used for first-round RT-PCR of the TCR CDR3. TCRdb re-derived calls from the multiplex PCR reads in MiXCR, one entry per CDR3 protein. The table shows hundreds of thousands of distinct CDR3 sequences, with just under 20% occurring only once. Sequencing was done on a sample of blood. The origin of the receptors is a man aged 35 to 55 with Graves' ophthalmopathy.

The rearrangement links TRBV12-3 or TRBV12-4 to TRBJ1-5, with 9 nucleotides matching TRBD1. The CDR3 sequence is 13 residues long. After removal of 6 bases from V and 4 bases from J, the junction contained 1 base not matched to a gene. In DNA, the CDR3 is TGTGCCAGCAGAGGGACAGGGAATCAGCCCCAGCATTTT. This gives the protein CASRGTGNQPQHF.

This sequence joins TRBV3-1 and TRBJ2-1; D unclear. V was pared by 4 bases and J by 10 bases, with 8 bases between. The CDR3 runs to 11 residues. Germline V gives CDR1 LGHDT, CDR2 YNNKEL (reference sequence). The CDR3 nucleotides read TGTGCCAGCAGCCGAATCGGGGAGCAGTTCTTC. This translates into CASSRIGEQFF.

On this clonotype itself: A junction boundary mismatches the germline segment, possibly from a read error. The chain uses TRBV27 and TRBJ2-7; a possible D gene is TRBD2 (5 bases). The CDR3 contains 12 residues. The germline V gene encodes CDR1 MNHEY and CDR2 SMNVEV (reference sequence). The CDR3: CASSTAGYKQYF. The CDR3 DNA sequence: TGTGCCAGCAGCACGGCGGGCTACAAGCAGTACTTC.

The chain has TRBV27 and TRBJ2-6, with D possibly TRBD2 on 5 matching bases. Looked up from germline, CDR1 is MNHEY and CDR2 is SMNVEV (reference sequence). The length of the CDR3 is 15 residues. Trimming stripped 10 bases from V and 2 bases from J, with 15 bases between. The CDR3 DNA reads as TGTGCCATCGAGGGCCGGCAAACTGGGGCCAACGTCCTGACTTTC. Its protein product is CAIEGRQTGANVLTF.

This chain uses TRBV7-8 with TRBJ2-7, with TRBD2 matching 11 bases. The V gene's germline CDR1 is SGHVS and CDR2 FQNEAQ. V lost 4 bases and J lost 3; bases outside the gene matches: 14. The CDR3 covers 18 residues. The CDR3 protein is CASSSYPATSGKNYEQYF. The CDR3 DNA sequence: TGTGCCAGCAGCTCCTACCCAGCGACTAGCGGGAAGAACTACGAGCAGTACTTC.

In this sample, this clonotype turned up a few times. The V and J genes are TRBV7-9 and TRBJ2-5, with 10 bases aligning to TRBD1. This CDR3 is built from 15 residues. The germline gives CDR1 SEHNR, CDR2 FQNEAQ (reference sequence). Trimming at V came to 0 bases and at J to 4 bases, leaving 2 bases not matched to a gene. Here the CDR3 DNA reads TGTGCCAGCAGCTTAGCGTGGACAGGGGGAGAGACCCAGTACTTC. Protein sequence: CASSLAWTGGETQYF.

The J gene is TRBJ2-2, the V gene TRBV3-1, with TRBD1 matching 7 bases. V was clipped by 4 bases and J by 2 bases; unmatched bases: 7. The V gene's germline CDR1 is LGHDT and CDR2 YNNKEL (reference sequence). This CDR3 comprises 16 residues. For the CDR3, the DNA is TGTGCCAGCAGCCTAGAGACAGGGTATAACACCGGGGAGCTGTTTTTT. It codes for CASSLETGYNTGELFF.

V is TRBV12-3 or TRBV12-4 and J is TRBJ1-2; D is undetermined. The CDR3 is 13 residues long. Trimming took 5 bases from V and 9 from J, leaving 16 bases between them. The CDR3 DNA is TGTGCCAGCAGTGCCAGCGGGGAAGGGAGCTACACCTTC. Its protein product is CASSASGEGSYTF.

This chain uses TRBV20-1 with TRBJ1-5; 9 nucleotides agree with TRBD1. The germline V gene encodes CDR1 DFQATT and CDR2 SNEGSKA (reference sequence). After removal of 1 base from V and 0 bases from J, the junction contained 10 bases not matched to a gene. There are 18 residues in the CDR3. The CDR3 DNA follows: TGCAGTGCTAGAGTTCTCAGGACAGGGGCCTATAGCAATCAGCCCCAGCATTTT. Protein sequence: CSARVLRTGAYSNQPQHF.

In this sample, this clonotype turned up a few times. The V and J genes are TRBV30 and TRBJ2-7; D unclear. This CDR3 has 12 residues. Trimming cost V 3 bases and J 3 bases, with 9 bases left between them. Germline V gene data show CDR1 as GTSNPN and CDR2 as SVGIG (reference sequence). CDR3 loop: CAWSHLGYEQYF. CDR3 in DNA: TGTGCCTGGAGCCATTTGGGCTACGAGCAGTACTTC.

This clonotype came up a few times. The CDR3 sequence: CASSPDFLSTYEQYF. The CDR3 DNA follows: TGTGCCAGCAGCCCCGACTTTCTCTCGACCTACGAGCAGTACTTC. J is TRBJ2-7 and V is TRBV11-2, with D unclear. Between the trimmed V and J ends, which lost 5 bases and 2 bases, there was a span of 16 bases. The V gene's germline CDR1 is SGHAT and CDR2 FQNNGV. This CDR3 spans 15 amino acids.

The chain couples TRBV27 to TRBJ2-7; D gene unclear. The CDR3 consists of 13 residues. The germline V gene encodes CDR1 MNHEY and CDR2 SMNVEV (reference sequence). Trimming left V 6 bases short and J 0 bases short, with 9 bases between. The CDR3 DNA is TGTGCCAGCAGATCCCCAAACTCCTACGAGCAGTACTTC. Its protein is CASRSPNSYEQYF.

In its sample, this clonotype was seen a few times. This chain connects TRBV9 to TRBJ1-1, with TRBD1 matching over 8 bases. Trimming at V came to 3 bases and at J to 6 bases, leaving 7 bases not matched to a gene. The CDR3 is 14 residues long. Per germline, CDR1 SGDLS and CDR2 YYNGEE. The CDR3 DNA follows: TGTGCCAGCAGCGCACAGGGGGGAAGAGCTGAAGCTTTCTTT. Protein: CASSAQGGRAEAFF.

This clonotype was detected a few times. The CDR3 DNA reads as TGTGCCAGCAGCGTAGATAGCTGGAACACCGGGGAGCTGTTTTTT. Encoded protein: CASSVDSWNTGELFF. The chain recombines TRBV9 with TRBJ2-2; D gene uncertain. Germline V gives CDR1 SGDLS, CDR2 YYNGEE. The CDR3 totals 15 residues. The ends were cut back, 0 bases at V and 1 base at J, with 7 bases in the middle.

The gene calls are TRBV5-1 and TRBJ2-1; TRBD2 matches 12 bases. The ends lost 2 bases at V and 7 bases at J; junction bases unmatched: 7. CDR3 length: 16 amino acids. The germline V gene encodes CDR1 SGHRS and CDR2 YFSETQ. CDR3 sequence (DNA): TGCGCCAGCAGCTTAAGACTAGCGGGAGTAGAGAATGAGCAGTTCTTC. Translation gives CASSLRLAGVENEQFF. The full variable domain, rest sourced from reference TRBV5-1 and TRBJ2-1, is KAGVTQTPRYLIKTRGQQVTLSCSPISGHRSVSWYQQTPGQGLQFLFEYFSETQRNKGNFPGRFSGRQFSNSRSEMNVSTLELGDSALYLCASSLRLAGVENEQFFGPGTRLTVL.

V and J are TRBV7-3 and TRBJ1-6; TRBD1 matches at 10 bases. V gave up 3 bases and J gave up 8 bases; unmatched junction bases: 1. CDR1 and CDR2 (germline): SGHTA, FQGTGA. The CDR3 has 14 amino acids. As DNA, the CDR3 is TGTGCCAGCAGCTTCGGGACAGGGGATTCACCCCTCCACTTT. This gives the protein CASSFGTGDSPLHF.

This clonotype was seen a few times. The chain combines TRBV19 with TRBJ2-3, with TRBD1 as a possible D gene (5 bases). In germline, CDR1 is LNHDA, CDR2 SQIVND (reference sequence). V was pared by 0 bases and J by 3 bases, with 13 bases between. The CDR3 totals 16 residues. The CDR3 DNA follows: TGTGCCAGTAGTATAGATCGGCAGGGTAAGACAGATACGCAGTATTTT. Its protein is CASSIDRQGKTDTQYF.

This clonotype was counted ten times or more. The rearrangement joins TRBV20-1 to TRBJ1-6; possible D gene TRBD1, 6 bases. The CDR3 loop spans 16 amino acids. CDR1 is DFQATT, CDR2 SNEGSKA, per germline (reference sequence). Trimming took off 6 bases at V and 5 bases at J, with 20 bases between the two ends. CDR3 nucleotide sequence: TGCAGTGCACTAGGGAGGACAAAGGGGGATAATTCACCCCTCCACTTT. This translates into CSALGRTKGDNSPLHF.

The V gene is TRBV5-1, the J gene TRBJ2-3; 16 nucleotides match TRBD2. CDR3 length equals 19 residues. V shed 3 bases, J shed 2 bases, and the junction held 9 bases outside the gene matches. The germline gives CDR1 SGHRS, CDR2 YFSETQ. Here the CDR3 reads CASSSGLAGGLSVTDTQYF. The CDR3 nucleotides read TGCGCCAGCAGCTCGGGACTAGCGGGAGGGTTATCCGTCACAGATACGCAGTATTTT.

The chain couples TRBV7-9 to TRBJ1-5; D gene ambiguous. CDR1 is SEHNR, CDR2 FQNEAQ, per germline (reference sequence). The ends were cut back, 0 bases at V and 6 bases at J, with 9 bases in the middle. The CDR3 is 14 residues long. Here the CDR3 DNA reads TGTGCCAGCAGCTTAGCGGGAAGGACTCAGCCCCAGCATTTT. It encodes CASSLAGRTQPQHF.

This clonotype has only a few counts. In DNA form, the CDR3 reads TGTGCCAGCAGCTTAGCTAGCGGGAGTTTCAATGAGCAGTTCTTC. This encodes CASSLASGSFNEQFF. V is TRBV7-3 and J is TRBJ2-1; 10 nucleotides line up with TRBD2. The junction had 4 bases not matched to a gene; V was cut back by 2 bases and J by 6 bases. The CDR3 loop spans 15 amino acids. Germline CDR1 SGHTA, CDR2 FQGTGA.

This clonotype was seen many times. The gene calls are TRBV30 and TRBJ1-2; no clear D. Trimming cost V 2 bases and J 4 bases, with 20 bases left between them. The CDR3 sequence is 16 residues long. From germline, CDR1 is GTSNPN and CDR2 SVGIG (reference sequence). The CDR3 protein is CAWSRRDTGGIYGYTF. In nucleotides, the CDR3 is TGTGCCTGGAGTCGCCGAGATACCGGAGGGATCTATGGCTACACCTTC.

Ten or more counts support this clonotype. The genes are TRBV30 and TRBJ1-2; no clear D gene. This CDR3 comprises 12 residues. Germline assignment: CDR1 GTSNPN and CDR2 SVGIG (reference sequence). Deletions cut 0 bases from V and 7 bases from J, with 9 bases between. This CDR3 reads CAWSVSGPGYTF. The CDR3 coding sequence is TGTGCCTGGAGTGTAAGTGGTCCTGGCTACACCTTC.

This clonotype turned up a few times. This sequence joins TRBV20-1 and TRBJ2-3; 7 bases are a match to TRBD1. Germline V gives CDR1 DFQATT, CDR2 SNEGSKA (reference sequence). The CDR3 extends over 12 amino acids. Trimming at V came to 5 bases and at J to 5 bases, leaving 4 bases not matched to a gene. In DNA form, the CDR3 reads TGCAGTGCTCCAAGGGGGCGAGATACGCAGTATTTT. Translated: CSAPRGRDTQYF.

In this sample, this clonotype turned up many times. The chain carries TRBV20-1 and TRBJ2-7; tentatively, D is TRBD2 (6 bases). The V and J ends lost 0 bases and 4 bases respectively, with 19 bases between them. The CDR3 sequence is 16 residues long. Germline assignment: CDR1 DFQATT and CDR2 SNEGSKA (reference sequence). DNA of the CDR3: TGCAGTGCTAGAGATAATACCGGGAGAGAACCTTACGAGCAGTACTTC. Protein product: CSARDNTGREPYEQYF.

This clonotype occurred a few times. The chain links TRBV19 to TRBJ2-6, with a tentative D call TRBD2 (5 bases). Germline CDR1 reads LNHDA; CDR2 reads SQIVND (reference sequence). CDR3 length equals 21 residues. The germline V and J ends were trimmed by 7 bases and 0 bases, with 28 bases remaining between them. As DNA, the CDR3 is TGTGCCAGTAATATGGTAGGATTGGGAGACTCAGGACGCTCTGGGGCCAACGTCCTGACTTTC. Residues: CASNMVGLGDSGRSGANVLTF.

This clonotype was seen only a few times. The chain recombines TRBV6-5 with TRBJ1-5; TRBD1 aligns across 8 bases. This CDR3 is built from 17 residues. Germline V gives CDR1 MNHEY, CDR2 SVGAGI. V shed 2 bases, J shed 7 bases, and the junction held 13 bases outside the gene matches. The CDR3 nucleotides are TGTGCCAGCAGTTACGGACAGGGCGGATGGGAAAAACAGCCCCAGCATTTT. Its translation is CASSYGQGGWEKQPQHF.